This T cell receptor beta chain was captured by sequencing in a study of blood T cell repertoires in COVID-19. Looked up from germline, CDR1 is GTSNPN and CDR2 is SVGIG (reference sequence). The CDR3 length is 13 residues. The V end was cut by 3 bases, the J end by 5 bases, with 11 bases between. Clones were sequenced by immunoSEQ multiplex PCR, and TCRdb holds only the in-frame ones, with some missing. Found here are about 100,000 clones, about 77% of them singletons; the top ten hold about 12%. The sequenced sample was peripheral blood. This receptor was obtained from a woman aged 65 to 85 with acute or convalescent COVID-19. The V and J genes are TRBV30 and TRBJ1-5; D remains ambiguous. In DNA, the CDR3 is TGTGCCTGGAGGGAGGGTCCGTATCAGCCCCAGCATTTT. Its translation is CAWREGPYQPQHF.